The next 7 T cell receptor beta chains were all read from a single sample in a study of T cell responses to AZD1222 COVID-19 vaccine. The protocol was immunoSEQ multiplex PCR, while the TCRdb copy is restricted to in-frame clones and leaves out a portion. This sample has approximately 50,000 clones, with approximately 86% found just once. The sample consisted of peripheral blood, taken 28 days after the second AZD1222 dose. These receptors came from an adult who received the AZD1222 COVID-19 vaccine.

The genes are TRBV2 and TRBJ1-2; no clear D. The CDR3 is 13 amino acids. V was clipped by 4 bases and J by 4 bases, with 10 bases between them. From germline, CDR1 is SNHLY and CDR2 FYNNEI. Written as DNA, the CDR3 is TGTGCCAGCAGTGTGGAGCAGTCCTATGGCTACACCTTC. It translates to CASSVEQSYGYTF.

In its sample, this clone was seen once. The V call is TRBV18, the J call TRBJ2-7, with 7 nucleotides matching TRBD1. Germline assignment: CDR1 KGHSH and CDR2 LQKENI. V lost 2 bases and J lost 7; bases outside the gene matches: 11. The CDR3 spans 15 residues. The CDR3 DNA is TGTGCCAGCTCACCAAAACAGGGGATGGTACAAGAGCAGTACTTC. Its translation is CASSPKQGMVQEQYF. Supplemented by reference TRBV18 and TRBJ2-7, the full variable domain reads NAGVMQNPRHLVRRRGQEARLRCSPMKGHSHVYWYRQLPEEGLKFMVYLQKENIIDESGMPKERFSAEFPKEGPSILRIQQVVRGDSAAYFCASSPKQGMVQEQYFGPGTRLTVT.

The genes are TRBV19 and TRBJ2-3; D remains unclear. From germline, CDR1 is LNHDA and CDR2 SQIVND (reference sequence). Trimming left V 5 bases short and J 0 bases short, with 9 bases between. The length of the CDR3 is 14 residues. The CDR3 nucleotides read TGTGCCAGTAGTCCGGGTACAAGCACAGATACGCAGTATTTT. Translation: CASSPGTSTDTQYF. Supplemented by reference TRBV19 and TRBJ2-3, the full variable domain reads DGGITQSPKYLFRKEGQNVTLSCEQNLNHDAMYWYRQDPGQGLRLIYYSQIVNDFQKGDIAEGYSVSREKKESFPLTVTSAQKNPTAFYLCASSPGTSTDTQYFGPGTRLTVL.

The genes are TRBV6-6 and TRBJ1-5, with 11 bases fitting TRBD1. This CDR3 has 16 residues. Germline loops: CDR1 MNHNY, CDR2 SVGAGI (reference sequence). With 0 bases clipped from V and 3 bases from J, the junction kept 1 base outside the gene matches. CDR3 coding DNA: TGTGCCAGCAGTTACTCGGACAGGGGGCTCAATCAGCCCCAGCATTTT. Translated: CASSYSDRGLNQPQHF.

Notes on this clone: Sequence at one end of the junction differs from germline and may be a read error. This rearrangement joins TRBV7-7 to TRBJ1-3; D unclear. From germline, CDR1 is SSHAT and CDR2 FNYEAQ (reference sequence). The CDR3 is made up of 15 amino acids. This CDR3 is CASSSDDNSGNTIYF. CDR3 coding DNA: TGTGCTAGCAGCTCAGATGATAACTCTGGAAACACCATATATTTT.

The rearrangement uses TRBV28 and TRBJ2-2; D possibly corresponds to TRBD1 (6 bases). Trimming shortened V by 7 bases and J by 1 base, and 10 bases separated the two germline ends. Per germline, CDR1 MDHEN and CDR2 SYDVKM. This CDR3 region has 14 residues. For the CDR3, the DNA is TGTGCCAGCACTACGGACAGGAACACCGGGGAGCTGTTTTTT. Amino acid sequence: CASTTDRNTGELFF.

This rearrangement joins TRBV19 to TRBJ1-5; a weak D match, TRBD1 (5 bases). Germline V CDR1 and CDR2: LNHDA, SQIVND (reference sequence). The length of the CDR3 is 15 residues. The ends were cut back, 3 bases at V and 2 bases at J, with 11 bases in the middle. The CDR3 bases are TGTGCCAGTAGTATGGGGCAGGCCGGCAATCAGCCCCAGCATTTT. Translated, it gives CASSMGQAGNQPQHF.